This record concerns one T cell receptor beta chain sequence. This specimen comes from a study of blood T cell repertoires in COVID-19. Original methodology: Nucleated cell counts were estimated from reference gene primer amplification. Assay used: immunoSEQ multiplex PCR; TCRdb lists only in-frame clones, some missing. The D gene and trimming were derived from the DNA, and the V and J assignments and clone size from that table. The sample carries about 150,000 clones, roughly 89% recorded once. The CDR3 extends over 18 amino acids. The V end lost 1 base, the J end lost 4 bases, and 17 bases lay between the germline ends.

The genes are TRBV23-1 and TRBJ2-6; maybe TRBD2 (6 bases). TRBV23-1 is an ORF for which the function is uncertain. Sequencing input: peripheral blood. This clonotype was obtained from a man in his forties or fifties with acute or convalescent COVID-19. The CDR3 loop reads CASSQFQGGGSGANVLTF. CDR3 DNA sequence: TGCGCCAGCAGTCAATTTCAGGGAGGAGGCTCGGGGGCCAACGTCCTGACTTTC.